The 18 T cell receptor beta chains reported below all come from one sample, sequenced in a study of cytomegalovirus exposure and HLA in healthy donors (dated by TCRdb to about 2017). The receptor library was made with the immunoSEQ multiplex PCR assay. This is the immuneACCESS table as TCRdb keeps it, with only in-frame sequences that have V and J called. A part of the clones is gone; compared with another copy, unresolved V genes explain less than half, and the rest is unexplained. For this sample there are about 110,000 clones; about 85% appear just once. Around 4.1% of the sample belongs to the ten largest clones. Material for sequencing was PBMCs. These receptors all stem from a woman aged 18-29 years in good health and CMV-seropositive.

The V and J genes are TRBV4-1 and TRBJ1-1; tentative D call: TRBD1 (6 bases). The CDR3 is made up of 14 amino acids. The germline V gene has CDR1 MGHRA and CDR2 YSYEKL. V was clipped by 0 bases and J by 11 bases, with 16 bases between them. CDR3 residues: CASSQEGQTVSAFF. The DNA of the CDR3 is TGCGCCAGCAGCCAAGAGGGACAAACCGTATCGGCTTTCTTT.

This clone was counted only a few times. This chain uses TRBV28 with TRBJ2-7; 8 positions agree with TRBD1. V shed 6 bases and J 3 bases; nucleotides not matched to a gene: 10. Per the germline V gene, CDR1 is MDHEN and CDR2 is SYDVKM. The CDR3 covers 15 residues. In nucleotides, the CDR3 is TGTGCCAGCAGCCAACTAGGACAGGGAAGCTACGAGCAGTACTTC. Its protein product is CASSQLGQGSYEQYF.

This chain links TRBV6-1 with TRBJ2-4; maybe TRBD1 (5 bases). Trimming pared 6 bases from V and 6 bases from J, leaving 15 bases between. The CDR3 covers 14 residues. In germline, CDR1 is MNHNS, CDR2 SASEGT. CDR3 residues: CASRTLSQGNIQYF. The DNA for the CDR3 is TGTGCCAGCAGGACGCTTAGCCAGGGAAACATTCAGTACTTC.

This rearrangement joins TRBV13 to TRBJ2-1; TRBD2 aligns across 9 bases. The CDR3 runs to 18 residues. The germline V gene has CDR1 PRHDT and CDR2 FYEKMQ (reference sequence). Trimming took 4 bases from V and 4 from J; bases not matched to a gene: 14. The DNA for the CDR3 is TGTGCCAGCAGCTCATTAGTCCCGGGACTAGCCGTATACAATGAGCAGTTCTTC. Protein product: CASSSLVPGLAVYNEQFF.

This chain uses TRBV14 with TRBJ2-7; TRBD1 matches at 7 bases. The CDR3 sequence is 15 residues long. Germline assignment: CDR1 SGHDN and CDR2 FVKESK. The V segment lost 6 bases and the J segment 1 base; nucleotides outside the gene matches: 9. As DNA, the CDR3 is TGTGCCAGCAGTCACCGACAGGGAAGGTCCTACGAGCAGTACTTC. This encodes CASSHRQGRSYEQYF.

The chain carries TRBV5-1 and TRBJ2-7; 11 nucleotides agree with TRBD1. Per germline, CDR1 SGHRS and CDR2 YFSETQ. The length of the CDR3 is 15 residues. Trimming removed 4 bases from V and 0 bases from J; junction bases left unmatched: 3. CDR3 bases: TGCGCCAGCAGCAAAGGACAGGGGGCCTCCTACGAGCAGTACTTC. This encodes CASSKGQGASYEQYF.

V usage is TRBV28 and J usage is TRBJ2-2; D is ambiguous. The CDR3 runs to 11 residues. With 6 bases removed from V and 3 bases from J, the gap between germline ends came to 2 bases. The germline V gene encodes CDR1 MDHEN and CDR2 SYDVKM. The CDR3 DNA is TGTGCCAGCAGCTACACCGGGGAGCTGTTTTTT. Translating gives CASSYTGELFF.

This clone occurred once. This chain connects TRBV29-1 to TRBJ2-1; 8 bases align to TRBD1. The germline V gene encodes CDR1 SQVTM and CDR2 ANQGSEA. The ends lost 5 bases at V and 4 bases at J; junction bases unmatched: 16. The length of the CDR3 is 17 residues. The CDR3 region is CSVRTSKPGQAYNEQFF. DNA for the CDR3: TGCAGCGTTCGGACGTCGAAACCGGGACAGGCATACAATGAGCAGTTCTTC.

The CDR3 sequence is CASSLDSQSYEQYF. As DNA, the CDR3 is TGCGCCAGCAGCCTGGACAGCCAGTCCTACGAGCAGTACTTC. The J gene is TRBJ2-7, the V gene TRBV5-1, with D tentatively TRBD1 (6 bases). The germline V and J ends were trimmed by 4 bases and 1 base, with 12 bases remaining between them. The CDR3 consists of 14 residues. CDR1 SGHRS and CDR2 YFSETQ come from the germline V gene.

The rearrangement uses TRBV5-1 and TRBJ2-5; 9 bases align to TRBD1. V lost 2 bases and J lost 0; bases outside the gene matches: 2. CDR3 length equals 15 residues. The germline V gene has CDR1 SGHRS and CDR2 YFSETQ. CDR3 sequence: CASSFGDRDQETQYF. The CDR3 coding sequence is TGCGCCAGCAGCTTCGGGGACAGGGACCAAGAGACCCAGTACTTC. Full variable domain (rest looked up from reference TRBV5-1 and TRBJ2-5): KAGVTQTPRYLIKTRGQQVTLSCSPISGHRSVSWYQQTPGQGLQFLFEYFSETQRNKGNFPGRFSGRQFSNSRSEMNVSTLELGDSALYLCASSFGDRDQETQYFGPGTRLLVL.

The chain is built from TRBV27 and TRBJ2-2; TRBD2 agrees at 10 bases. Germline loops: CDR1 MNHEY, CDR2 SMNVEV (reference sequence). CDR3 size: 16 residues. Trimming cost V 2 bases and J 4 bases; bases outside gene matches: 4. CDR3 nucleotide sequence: TGTGCCAGCAGTTTACTAGCGGGGGTTAGCACCGGGGAGCTGTTTTTT. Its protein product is CASSLLAGVSTGELFF.

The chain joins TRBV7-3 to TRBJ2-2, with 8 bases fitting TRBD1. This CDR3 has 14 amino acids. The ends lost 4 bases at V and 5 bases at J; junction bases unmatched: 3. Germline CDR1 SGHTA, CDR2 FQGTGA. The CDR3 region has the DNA TGTGCCAGCAGCTCCCACAGGGGGACCGGGGAGCTGTTTTTT. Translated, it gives CASSSHRGTGELFF.

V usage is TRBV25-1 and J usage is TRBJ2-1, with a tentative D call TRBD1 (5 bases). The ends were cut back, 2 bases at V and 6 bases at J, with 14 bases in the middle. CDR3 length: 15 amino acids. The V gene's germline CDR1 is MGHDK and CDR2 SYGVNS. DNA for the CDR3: TGTGCCAGCAGTGAAGGGCAGGGTCATCGCAATGAGCAGTTCTTC. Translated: CASSEGQGHRNEQFF.

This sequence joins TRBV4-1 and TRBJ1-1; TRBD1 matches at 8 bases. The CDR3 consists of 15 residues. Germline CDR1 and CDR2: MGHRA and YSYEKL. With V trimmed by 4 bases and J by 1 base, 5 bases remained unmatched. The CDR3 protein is CASSLVQGENTEAFF. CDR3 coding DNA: TGCGCCAGCAGCCTAGTACAGGGGGAGAACACTGAAGCTTTCTTT.

The DNA of the CDR3 is TGTGCCAGCAGCATTGGACTAGCGGGCACAGATACGCAGTATTTT. This codes for CASSIGLAGTDTQYF. The J gene is TRBJ2-3, the V gene TRBV9; 10 nucleotides match TRBD2. The CDR3 has 15 residues. J lost 1 base, V lost 4 bases, and 3 bases had no gene match. In germline, CDR1 is SGDLS, CDR2 YYNGEE.

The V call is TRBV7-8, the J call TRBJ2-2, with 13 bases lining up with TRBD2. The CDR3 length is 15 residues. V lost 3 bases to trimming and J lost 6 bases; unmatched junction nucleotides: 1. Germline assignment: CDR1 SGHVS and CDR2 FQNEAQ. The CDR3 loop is CASSLTSGGSGELFF. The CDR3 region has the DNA TGTGCCAGCAGCTTGACTAGCGGGGGGTCCGGGGAGCTGTTTTTT.

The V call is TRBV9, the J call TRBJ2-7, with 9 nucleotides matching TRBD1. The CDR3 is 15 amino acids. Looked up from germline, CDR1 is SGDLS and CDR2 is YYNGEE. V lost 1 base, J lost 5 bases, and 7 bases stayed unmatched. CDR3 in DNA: TGTGCCAGCAGCGTATCTGGGACAGGGACCAACGAGCAGTACTTC. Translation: CASSVSGTGTNEQYF.

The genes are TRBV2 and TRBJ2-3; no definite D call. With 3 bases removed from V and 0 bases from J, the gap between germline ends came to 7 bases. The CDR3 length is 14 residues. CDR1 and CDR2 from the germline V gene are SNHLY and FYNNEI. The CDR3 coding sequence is TGTGCCAGCAGTGATCTAAGCAGCACAGATACGCAGTATTTT. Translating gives CASSDLSSTDTQYF. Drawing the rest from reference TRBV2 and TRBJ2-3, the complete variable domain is EPEVTQTPSHQVTQMGQEVILRCVPISNHLYFYWYRQILGQKVEFLVSFYNNEISEKSEIFDDQFSVERPDGSNFTLKIRSTKLEDSAMYFCASSDLSSTDTQYFGPGTRLTVL.